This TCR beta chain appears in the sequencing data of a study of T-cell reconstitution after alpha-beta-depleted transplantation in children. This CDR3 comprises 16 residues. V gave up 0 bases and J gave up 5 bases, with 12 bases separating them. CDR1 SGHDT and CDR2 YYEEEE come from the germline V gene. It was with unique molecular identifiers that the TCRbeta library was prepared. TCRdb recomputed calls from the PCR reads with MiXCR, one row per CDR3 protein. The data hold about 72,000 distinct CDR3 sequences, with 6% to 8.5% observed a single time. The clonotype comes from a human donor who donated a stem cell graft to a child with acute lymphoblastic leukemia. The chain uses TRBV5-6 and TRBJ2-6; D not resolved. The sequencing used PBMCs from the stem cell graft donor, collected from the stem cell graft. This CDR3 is CASSLGRPPRANVLTF. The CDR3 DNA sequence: TGTGCCAGCAGCTTGGGAAGGCCGCCTCGGGCCAACGTCCTGACTTTC.